This passage covers 12 T cell receptor beta chains from one sample sequenced in a study of T cells in Graves' hyperthyroidism and ophthalmopathy. RNA transcripts provided the source from which TCR beta CDR3 regions were amplified. In the first-round RT-PCR of the TCR CDR3, the HTBI primer set was used. Each CDR3 protein is one row after TCRdb ran MiXCR on the multiplex PCR reads. Of hundreds of thousands of distinct CDR3 sequences listed, roughly 14% are singletons. Sequencing used blood. These receptors were obtained from a young woman with Graves' hyperthyroidism.

This clonotype was counted a few times. J is TRBJ1-5 and V is TRBV19, with D possibly matching TRBD1 (5 bases). The CDR3 consists of 15 residues. CDR1 and CDR2 (germline): LNHDA, SQIVND (reference sequence). V was trimmed by 7 bases and J by 6 bases, leaving 19 bases between them. The CDR3 DNA is TGTGCCAGTACCCCCTGGGGGTCGTCACGTCAGCCCCAGCATTTT. Its protein is CASTPWGSSRQPQHF.

At least ten counts were recorded for this clonotype. The chain recombines TRBV2 with TRBJ1-2; D might be TRBD1 (5 bases). Germline CDR1 SNHLY, CDR2 FYNNEI. Trimming took 0 bases from V and 8 from J, leaving 13 bases between them. This CDR3 comprises 14 residues. CDR3 in amino acids: CASSEAWGARGYTF. For the CDR3, the DNA is TGTGCCAGCAGTGAAGCCTGGGGCGCAAGGGGCTACACCTTC.

In this sample, this clonotype turned up a few times. The rearrangement uses TRBV6-1 and TRBJ1-3; D call uncertain. Trimming left V 6 bases short and J 4 bases short, with 10 bases between. Germline-derived CDR1 and CDR2 are MNHNS and SASEGT. This CDR3 has 13 amino acids. The chain's CDR3 is CASRFGDGNTIYF. CDR3 sequence (DNA): TGTGCCAGCAGGTTTGGAGACGGAAACACCATATATTTT.

This clonotype was seen repeatedly, ten times or more. V is TRBV5-1 and J is TRBJ2-1; TRBD1 aligns across 8 bases. Germline CDR1 SGHRS, CDR2 YFSETQ. The CDR3 is 16 residues long. Trimming cost V 0 bases and J 6 bases; bases outside gene matches: 8. DNA of the CDR3: TGCGCCAGCAGCTTGGCGGACAGGGTGGACGTCAATGAGCAGTTCTTC. Translation gives CASSLADRVDVNEQFF.

This clonotype was counted between two and nine times. V is TRBV24-1 and J is TRBJ2-1; a weak D match, TRBD1 (6 bases). Germline V gene lookup returns CDR1 KGHDR and CDR2 SFDVKD. V lost 2 bases and J 9 bases, leaving 19 bases between the germline ends. This CDR3 has 16 residues. The CDR3 region has the DNA TGTGCCACCAGTGATTCGACAGGTTCTTTACTCGCTGAGCAGTTCTTC. Its translation is CATSDSTGSLLAEQFF.

This clonotype was detected a few times. This chain uses TRBV20-1 with TRBJ1-1; TRBD1 might be the D (5 bases). Germline assignment: CDR1 DFQATT and CDR2 SNEGSKA (reference sequence). V lost 0 bases and J lost 1, with 9 bases in between. This CDR3 has 14 residues. The CDR3 DNA reads TGCAGTGCTAGAGATTGGGGACCGAACACTGAAGCTTTCTTT. This encodes CSARDWGPNTEAFF.

The rearrangement links TRBV28 to TRBJ1-5, with a possible D match to TRBD1 (6 bases). The CDR3 runs to 17 residues. Germline CDR1 MDHEN, CDR2 SYDVKM. Trimming pared 7 bases from V and 0 bases from J, leaving 19 bases between. CDR3 in amino acids: CASTDGGTLGSNQPQHF. CDR3 DNA: TGTGCCAGCACCGACGGGGGGACACTAGGTAGCAATCAGCCCCAGCATTTT.

This clonotype has just a few counts. The chain couples TRBV12-5 to TRBJ2-1; TRBD1 matches at 8 bases. The ends lost 0 bases at V and 3 bases at J; junction bases unmatched: 7. Germline V lookup: CDR1 LGHNT, CDR2 FRNRAP. This CDR3 region has 17 residues. Written as DNA, the CDR3 is TGTGCTAGTGGTTTGGTGCTTTCTGGACAGGGCTACAATGAGCAGTTCTTC. Translated: CASGLVLSGQGYNEQFF.

Ten or more counts support this clonotype. The J gene is TRBJ1-1, the V gene TRBV3-1; D gene uncertain. Germline CDR1 is LGHDT and CDR2 is YNNKEL (reference sequence). Trimming removed 2 bases at V and 4 bases at J, with 11 bases between. The CDR3 is made up of 14 amino acids. This chain's CDR3 is CASSQQHSGTEAFF. CDR3 nucleotide sequence: TGTGCCAGCAGCCAACAACACTCCGGCACTGAAGCTTTCTTT.

This clonotype was observed a few times. This chain links TRBV5-6 with TRBJ1-2, with D tentatively TRBD1 (5 bases). There are 11 residues in the CDR3. Germline CDR1 reads SGHDT; CDR2 reads YYEEEE. Trimming removed 5 bases from V and 8 bases from J, with 10 bases in between. Here the CDR3 DNA reads TGTGCCAGCAGGCAGACAGAAGGCTACACCTTC. Translated, it gives CASRQTEGYTF.

This clonotype was counted at least ten times. The chain employs TRBV5-1 and TRBJ1-1; 8 nucleotides align to TRBD1. Germline loops: CDR1 SGHRS, CDR2 YFSETQ. The CDR3 loop spans 14 amino acids. Germline trimming cut 4 bases from V and 2 bases from J; bases unmatched to any gene: 4. DNA of the CDR3: TGCGCCAGCAGCAGGGACAGGAGAAACACTGAAGCTTTCTTT. The encoded protein is CASSRDRRNTEAFF.

The V gene is TRBV7-9, the J gene TRBJ1-1; D is perhaps TRBD1 (6 bases). The germline V and J ends were trimmed by 2 bases and 5 bases, with 15 bases remaining between them. In germline, CDR1 is SEHNR, CDR2 FQNEAQ (reference sequence). The CDR3 runs to 15 residues. CDR3 bases: TGTGCCAGCAGCTTAATCGGGGGGCCCCCTACTGAAGCTTTCTTT. It is translated as CASSLIGGPPTEAFF.